These 9 T cell receptor beta chains were sequenced from one sample in a study of T cell responses to AZD1222 COVID-19 vaccine. Produced via immunoSEQ multiplex PCR; TCRdb's table is partial and in-frame only. This sample has approximately 110,000 clones, with approximately 90% found just once. Material: peripheral blood, obtained 28 days after the second AZD1222 dose. These receptors all stem from an adult who received the AZD1222 COVID-19 vaccine.

The chain carries TRBV5-1 and TRBJ2-6, with a tentative D call TRBD1 (5 bases). V lost 7 bases to trimming and J lost 0 bases, with 11 bases between them. The germline V gene encodes CDR1 SGHRS and CDR2 YFSETQ. The CDR3 has 15 amino acids. The CDR3 nucleotides read TGCGCCAGCTTCCTGGACAACTCTGGGGCCAACGTCCTGACTTTC. This translates into CASFLDNSGANVLTF.

The rearrangement joins TRBV7-3 to TRBJ2-3; no reliable D call. Germline V gene lookup returns CDR1 SGHTA and CDR2 FQGTGA. The CDR3 covers 17 residues. V lost 1 base to trimming and J lost 1 base, with 15 bases between them. This chain's CDR3 is CASSLNVGYPGTDTQYF. The CDR3 DNA sequence: TGTGCCAGCAGCTTAAATGTGGGCTACCCTGGCACAGATACGCAGTATTTT.

The gene calls are TRBV6-1 and TRBJ2-3; tentatively, D is TRBD1 (7 bases). The CDR3 totals 15 residues. CDR1 MNHNS and CDR2 SASEGT come from the germline V gene. The V gene lost 2 bases and the J gene lost 4 bases, with 13 bases spanning the gap. The DNA of the CDR3 is TGTGCCAGCAGTGAAATTGGAGGGGGCGCAGATACGCAGTATTTT. Its translation is CASSEIGGGADTQYF.

The J gene is TRBJ1-3, the V gene TRBV2, with 10 positions matching TRBD1. Germline lookup yields CDR1 SNHLY and CDR2 FYNNEI. V trimming: 6 bases; J trimming: 0 bases; junction bases outside the gene matches: 8. The CDR3 spans 17 residues. In DNA form, the CDR3 reads TGTGCCAGCAGGCAGGGACAGGGGACCCGCTCTGGAAACACCATATATTTT. It is translated as CASRQGQGTRSGNTIYF. Full variable domain (rest looked up from reference TRBV2 and TRBJ1-3): EPEVTQTPSHQVTQMGQEVILRCVPISNHLYFYWYRQILGQKVEFLVSFYNNEISEKSEIFDDQFSVERPDGSNFTLKIRSTKLEDSAMYFCASRQGQGTRSGNTIYFGEGSWLTVV.

The J gene is TRBJ1-6, the V gene TRBV19; TRBD1 might be the D (5 bases). The V end lost 4 bases, the J end lost 7 bases, and 14 bases lay between the germline ends. Germline V CDR1 and CDR2: LNHDA, SQIVND (reference sequence). The CDR3 consists of 15 residues. The CDR3 region is CASSTRGRMNSPLHF. The CDR3 DNA is TGTGCCAGTAGTACCCGGGGACGGATGAATTCACCCCTCCACTTT.

The sample holds one count of this clone. This chain joins TRBV6-1 and TRBJ1-2; D remains unclear. CDR1 and CDR2 (germline): MNHNS, SASEGT. Trimming took 2 bases from V and 5 from J, leaving 9 bases between them. The CDR3 has 13 amino acids. In nucleotides, the CDR3 is TGTGCCAGCAGTGAAATATCAGGATATGGCTACACCTTC. It encodes CASSEISGYGYTF.

This clone was seen a single time. V gene TRBV20-1 combines with J gene TRBJ1-1; no definite D call. Germline CDR1 and CDR2: DFQATT and SNEGSKA (reference sequence). This CDR3 has 11 residues. The ends were cut back, 7 bases at V and 2 bases at J, with 8 bases in the middle. The CDR3 reads CSGYRNTEAFF. CDR3 bases: TGCAGTGGTTACAGAAACACTGAAGCTTTCTTT.

This clone was observed a handful of times. The chain links TRBV4-2 to TRBJ1-1, with TRBD1 as a possible D gene (5 bases). The germline V gene encodes CDR1 LGHNA and CDR2 YNFKEQ. CDR3 length equals 15 residues. Trimming took 3 bases from V and 0 from J, leaving 11 bases between them. The CDR3 coding sequence is TGTGCCAGCAGCCAGTTACAGGAGTTGAACACTGAAGCTTTCTTT. It codes for CASSQLQELNTEAFF.

The V gene is TRBV5-1, the J gene TRBJ1-3, with a weak D call TRBD1 (5 bases). Trimming removed 0 bases at V and 0 bases at J, with 16 bases between. From germline, CDR1 is SGHRS and CDR2 YFSETQ. The CDR3 consists of 18 residues. The CDR3, as DNA: TGCGCCAGCAGCTTGGATGGGGGAAGGGGCGCCTCTGGAAACACCATATATTTT. The encoded protein is CASSLDGGRGASGNTIYF.